The next 5 T cell receptor beta chains were all read from a single sample in a study of shared clonotypes between healthy human individuals (dated by TCRdb to the early 2020s). The library was built by means of the immunoSEQ multiplex PCR assay. This is the immuneACCESS table as TCRdb keeps it, with only in-frame sequences that have V and J called. A part of the clones is gone; compared with another copy, unresolved V genes explain less than half, and the rest is unexplained. This sample lists millions of clones; 95% were detected once. Clones ranked in the top ten supply under 0.15% of the sample. The sequenced sample was naive CD4+ T cells sorted from blood. This specimen's cell subset or site label, interpreted: CD45RA+ positively selected. These receptors came from a man between 18 and 35 years old in good health.

This chain links TRBV5-1 with TRBJ1-4; D ambiguous. The CDR3 is 17 residues long. Per the germline V gene, CDR1 is SGHRS and CDR2 is YFSETQ. V was trimmed by 0 bases and J by 0 bases, leaving 12 bases between them. The CDR3, as DNA: TGCGCCAGCAGCTTGGGGGAACGTAGGGCAACTAATGAAAAACTGTTTTTT. Its protein product is CASSLGERRATNEKLFF.

The chain carries TRBV6-5 and TRBJ1-6, with TRBD1 identical over 7 bases. V was pared by 4 bases and J by 2 bases, with 2 bases of the junction left unmatched. There are 15 residues in the CDR3. Germline assignment: CDR1 MNHEY and CDR2 SVGAGI. The CDR3 here is CASSSDRAYNSPLHF. DNA for the CDR3: TGTGCCAGCAGTTCCGACAGGGCCTATAATTCACCCCTCCACTTT.

The chain recombines TRBV5-1 with TRBJ2-7; TRBD1 matches at 9 bases. The junction had 12 bases not matched to a gene; V was cut back by 3 bases and J by 5 bases. The CDR3 has 16 amino acids. Per the germline V gene, CDR1 is SGHRS and CDR2 is YFSETQ. CDR3: CASSSWGDRVSDEQYF. The DNA of the CDR3 is TGCGCCAGCAGCTCCTGGGGGGACAGGGTTTCAGACGAGCAGTACTTC.

The CDR3 loop reads CASSPRPEAGYTF. The CDR3 nucleotides are TGCGCCAGCAGCCCGCGGCCGGAGGCTGGCTACACCTTC. The chain carries TRBV5-1 and TRBJ1-2; D ambiguous. Trimming removed 4 bases from V and 7 bases from J, with 14 bases in between. The CDR3 is 13 residues long. The V gene's germline CDR1 is SGHRS and CDR2 YFSETQ.

The V and J genes are TRBV7-8 and TRBJ2-2; 8 bases fit TRBD1. Germline V gene data show CDR1 as SGHVS and CDR2 as FQNEAQ. The CDR3 spans 17 residues. V lost 5 bases to trimming and J lost 2 bases; unmatched junction nucleotides: 10. The CDR3 spells CASSARQGRINTGELFF. Written as DNA, the CDR3 is TGTGCCAGCAGCGCTCGACAGGGGAGGATTAACACCGGGGAGCTGTTTTTT.